These 30 T cell receptor beta chains were all obtained from the same sample, sequenced in a study of blood T cell repertoires in COVID-19. Measured with immunoSEQ multiplex PCR; TCRdb has only the in-frame clones, and not every one. The data hold about 120,000 clones, with over 65% observed a single time. The sequencing input was peripheral blood. These TCRs come from a man aged 60 to 75 with acute or convalescent COVID-19.

This clone was picked up a small number of times. The rearrangement uses TRBV28 and TRBJ2-7, with 8 bases lining up with TRBD2. CDR1 is MDHEN and CDR2 is SYDVKM in the germline V gene. V lost 5 bases, J lost 7 bases, and 13 bases stayed unmatched. This CDR3 has 15 amino acids. As DNA, the CDR3 is TGTGCCAGCAGTCCCCCGGGACTAGACCCTAGAGAGCAGTACTTC. Its protein product is CASSPPGLDPREQYF.

In nucleotides, the CDR3 is TGTGCCAGCACCGAGGACAGGGCGAGAGGGAAGATCTACGAGCAGTACTTC. Amino acids: CASTEDRARGKIYEQYF. The chain recombines TRBV2 with TRBJ2-7, with 8 bases fitting TRBD1. Germline CDR1 is SNHLY and CDR2 is FYNNEI. Trimming at V came to 7 bases and at J to 3 bases, leaving 17 bases not matched to a gene. The CDR3 spans 17 residues.

This chain links TRBV21-1 with TRBJ1-1; the table calls TRBD1, which could not be checked here. TRBV21-1 is flagged as a pseudogene. The CDR3 has 14 residues. The CDR3 bases are TGTGCCAGCAGCAAAGGGCTGAACCACACTGAAGCTTTCTTT. Translation: CASSKGLNHTEAFF.

The chain employs TRBV5-6 and TRBJ2-7, with 8 bases aligning to TRBD1. In germline, CDR1 is SGHDT, CDR2 YYEEEE. With 4 bases clipped from V and 3 bases from J, the junction kept 6 bases outside the gene matches. The CDR3 consists of 14 residues. The CDR3 loop reads CASSGGQGHYEQYF. Here the CDR3 DNA reads TGTGCCAGCAGCGGTGGACAGGGACACTACGAGCAGTACTTC.

V gene TRBV6-5 combines with J gene TRBJ2-7; a possible D gene is TRBD1 (6 bases). Trimming cost V 6 bases and J 0 bases, with 15 bases left between them. Germline V lookup: CDR1 MNHEY, CDR2 SVGAGI. The CDR3 totals 15 residues. The CDR3 loop is CASRFDRTSSYEQYF. DNA for the CDR3: TGTGCCAGCAGGTTCGACAGGACGAGCTCCTACGAGCAGTACTTC.

The CDR3 DNA follows: TGTGCCAGCACTGGCAGGGGGCGCAGGGCTAATGAAAAACTGTTTTTT. Protein product: CASTGRGRRANEKLFF. The V and J genes are TRBV28 and TRBJ1-4; 8 positions agree with TRBD1. CDR1 and CDR2 (germline): MDHEN, SYDVKM. The CDR3 runs to 16 residues. J was trimmed by 3 bases and V by 7 bases; bases with no gene match: 10.

The rearrangement joins TRBV27 to TRBJ2-7; 8 bases are shared with TRBD1. The junction had 5 bases not matched to a gene; V was cut back by 0 bases and J by 7 bases. Germline V gives CDR1 MNHEY, CDR2 SMNVEV (reference sequence). The CDR3 runs 14 residues. The CDR3 DNA reads as TGTGCCAGCAGTTTATCGAGCAGGGGGCATGAGCAGTACTTC. This codes for CASSLSSRGHEQYF.

The J gene is TRBJ2-1, the V gene TRBV11-2; 7 positions agree with TRBD2. CDR3 length: 17 amino acids. Looked up from germline, CDR1 is SGHAT and CDR2 is FQNNGV. The ends lost 5 bases at V and 4 bases at J; junction bases unmatched: 14. The CDR3 coding sequence is TGTGCCAGCAGCCCTAGGTGGGGGGAAGCGGGATACAATGAGCAGTTCTTC. It is translated as CASSPRWGEAGYNEQFF.

The chain is built from TRBV15 and TRBJ2-7; 8 positions match TRBD2. CDR3 length: 11 residues. The ends lost 5 bases at V and 6 bases at J; junction bases unmatched: 0. Germline V lookup: CDR1 LNHNV, CDR2 YYDKDF (reference sequence). CDR3 protein: CATSAGGEQYF. As DNA, the CDR3 is TGTGCCACCAGCGCGGGGGGCGAGCAGTACTTC. Full variable domain (remainder filled in from reference TRBV15 and TRBJ2-7): DAMVIQNPRYQVTQFGKPVTLSCSQTLNHNVMYWYQQKSSQAPKLLFHYYDKDFNNEADTPDNFQSRRPNTSFCFLDIRSPGLGDTAMYLCATSAGGEQYFGPGTRLTVT.

The rearrangement joins TRBV6-5 to TRBJ2-7; 11 bases line up with TRBD1. CDR3 size: 16 residues. CDR1 and CDR2 from the germline V gene are MNHEY and SVGAGI. The trim removed 0 bases at V and 4 bases at J, leaving 5 bases unmatched. This chain's CDR3 is CASSYSTGTGGYEQYF. The CDR3 DNA is TGTGCCAGCAGTTACTCAACCGGGACAGGGGGATACGAGCAGTACTTC.

This clone was detected only once. V usage is TRBV28 and J usage is TRBJ1-2; no clear D. Germline values: CDR1 MDHEN, CDR2 SYDVKM. The CDR3 has 15 amino acids. Trimming took off 4 bases at V and 5 bases at J, with 17 bases between the two ends. The CDR3 DNA sequence: TGTGCCAGCAGTTACCCGACGGATGGAGGATATGGCTACACCTTC. Translated: CASSYPTDGGYGYTF.

The rearrangement links TRBV5-5 to TRBJ2-7, with no clear D. This CDR3 has 13 residues. The ends were cut back, 5 bases at V and 1 base at J, with 10 bases in the middle. Germline-derived CDR1 and CDR2 are SGHKS and YYEKEE (reference sequence). The CDR3 region is CASRPHQSYEQYF. In nucleotides, the CDR3 is TGTGCCAGCAGGCCCCACCAGTCCTACGAGCAGTACTTC.

The gene calls are TRBV7-8 and TRBJ2-7; 9 nucleotides line up with TRBD1. The V gene end was trimmed by 3 bases and the J gene end by 4 bases; junction bases not matched to a gene: 7. This CDR3 has 15 residues. Germline V gene data show CDR1 as SGHVS and CDR2 as FQNEAQ. The CDR3 region has the DNA TGTGCCAGCAGCTTCGGGACAGGGTGGACGTACGAGCAGTACTTC. The encoded protein is CASSFGTGWTYEQYF.

V and J are TRBV4-3 and TRBJ2-3; D is uncertain. Per the germline V gene, CDR1 is LGHNA and CDR2 is YSLEER. The CDR3 loop spans 14 amino acids. The germline V and J ends were trimmed by 1 base and 3 bases, with 8 bases remaining between them. The CDR3, as DNA: TGCGCCAGCAGCCAAGGTCTAGAGACAGATACGCAGTATTTT. Amino acids: CASSQGLETDTQYF.

V is TRBV3-1 (or the pseudogene TRBV3-2) and J is TRBJ2-5; TRBD2 aligns across 14 bases. Germline V gene data show CDR1 as LGHDT and CDR2 as YNNKEL (reference sequence). The CDR3 totals 16 residues. J gave up 5 bases and V 10 bases, and 12 bases lay outside the gene matches. CDR3 amino acids: CATSSTSGRARETQYF. For the CDR3, the DNA is TGTGCCACCTCCTCGACTAGCGGGAGGGCTAGGGAGACCCAGTACTTC.

This chain joins TRBV29-1 and TRBJ1-2; 8 bases are shared with TRBD1. Germline CDR1 is SQVTM and CDR2 is ANQGSEA. The CDR3 has 12 residues. V dropped 6 bases and J dropped 4; count of bases not matched to a gene: 4. DNA of the CDR3: TGCAGCGTCCCGACAGGGGCCTATGGCTACACCTTC. Its protein product is CSVPTGAYGYTF.

V gene TRBV11-3 combines with J gene TRBJ2-2; 8 positions match TRBD1. Germline CDR1 SGHNT, CDR2 YENEEA. CDR3 length: 15 amino acids. V dropped 3 bases and J dropped 1; count of bases not matched to a gene: 1. For the CDR3, the DNA is TGTGCCAGCAGCTTTGGGACAGGGAACACCGGGGAGCTGTTTTTT. As protein: CASSFGTGNTGELFF.

The chain recombines TRBV21-1 with TRBJ2-3; TRBD2, the D gene given by the table, was not confirmed from the DNA. TRBV21-1 corresponds to a pseudogene. The CDR3 is made up of 16 amino acids. CDR3 sequence: CASSKEPSDSTDTQYF. CDR3 DNA sequence: TGTGCCAGCAGCAAAGAGCCTAGCGACAGCACAGATACGCAGTATTTT.

The rearrangement links TRBV7-6 to TRBJ1-2, with 9 positions matching TRBD1. The ends lost 4 bases at V and 6 bases at J; junction bases unmatched: 6. Germline CDR1 and CDR2: SGHVS and FNYEAQ. The CDR3 has 14 residues. CDR3 region: CASSSVQGADGYTF. As DNA, the CDR3 is TGTGCCAGCAGCTCAGTACAGGGGGCCGATGGCTACACCTTC.

The chain employs TRBV6-5 and TRBJ2-3; TRBD2 is a possible D gene (6 bases). Between the trimmed V and J ends, which lost 6 bases and 1 base, there was a span of 8 bases. CDR3 length: 13 residues. The germline CDR1 and CDR2 sequences are MNHEY and SVGAGI. The CDR3 loop is CASRPSGTDTQYF. The CDR3 DNA sequence: TGTGCCAGCAGGCCTAGCGGCACAGATACGCAGTATTTT.

J is TRBJ2-7 and V is TRBV10-3; 12 bases agree with TRBD2. This CDR3 contains 19 residues. V shed 0 bases, J shed 6 bases, and the junction held 15 bases outside the gene matches. CDR1 and CDR2 (germline): ENHRY, SYGVKD. CDR3 residues: CAISESSTGTSGRRSEQYF. The CDR3 DNA is TGTGCCATCAGTGAGTCAAGTACAGGTACTAGCGGGAGGAGATCCGAGCAGTACTTC.

The table lists this clone with a count of one. The CDR3, as DNA: TGCGCCAGCAGCCAAGAAGTAGGGGACAGGGTGGACAATGAGCAGTTCTTC. Encoded protein: CASSQEVGDRVDNEQFF. The genes are TRBV4-3 and TRBJ2-1, with TRBD1 matching over 9 bases. V was clipped by 0 bases and J by 5 bases; unmatched bases: 8. Germline CDR1 is LGHNA and CDR2 is YSLEER. The CDR3 spans 17 residues.

The count of this clone is one. CDR3 sequence reads: CASSDRGRSYEQYF. In DNA form, the CDR3 reads TGTGCCAGCAGTGACAGGGGACGGAGCTACGAGCAGTACTTC. The V call is TRBV2, the J call TRBJ2-7; a possible D gene is TRBD1 (6 bases). This CDR3 has 14 residues. V lost 3 bases and J lost 3, with 12 bases in between. Germline assignment: CDR1 SNHLY and CDR2 FYNNEI.

The CDR3 nucleotides read TGTGCCAGTAAGGACAGGCCGGAGAACACTGAAGCTTTCTTT. Protein sequence: CASKDRPENTEAFF. The chain employs TRBV19 and TRBJ1-1; 7 positions match TRBD1. This CDR3 contains 14 residues. The V segment lost 7 bases and the J segment 1 base; nucleotides outside the gene matches: 6. In germline, CDR1 is LNHDA, CDR2 SQIVND (reference sequence).

This clone was counted a few times. V and J are TRBV7-2 and TRBJ2-1, with a possible D match to TRBD1 (7 bases). The CDR3 extends over 14 amino acids. CDR1 is SGHTA and CDR2 is FQGNSA in the germline V gene. V lost 3 bases and J lost 15, with 21 bases in between. The CDR3 sequence: CASSLVAQGGVRFF. DNA for the CDR3: TGTGCCAGCAGCTTGGTGGCTCAGGGGGGAGTTCGGTTCTTC.

This chain uses TRBV6-5 with TRBJ2-7, with TRBD2 matching 7 bases. This CDR3 comprises 14 residues. Germline lookup yields CDR1 MNHEY and CDR2 SVGAGI. With 7 bases clipped from V and 6 bases from J, the junction kept 12 bases outside the gene matches. In nucleotides, the CDR3 is TGTGCCAGCACCCTAGATGCGGGAGCTCGCGAGCAGTACTTC. Amino acid sequence: CASTLDAGAREQYF.

This chain joins TRBV27 and TRBJ1-4, with TRBD1 matching 8 bases. The CDR3 has 15 amino acids. V lost 4 bases, J lost 8 bases, and 9 bases stayed unmatched. Germline V lookup: CDR1 MNHEY, CDR2 SMNVEV (reference sequence). The CDR3 here is CASSSDRGGGEKLFF. The CDR3 bases are TGTGCCAGCAGTTCTGACAGGGGCGGCGGGGAAAAACTGTTTTTT.

The CDR3 protein is CASSLRQPGVAGTGELFF. The CDR3 region has the DNA TGCGCCAGCAGCTTACGACAGCCGGGCGTAGCGGGGACCGGGGAGCTGTTTTTT. The chain recombines TRBV5-1 with TRBJ2-2; 8 bases are a match to TRBD2. This CDR3 spans 18 amino acids. From germline, CDR1 is SGHRS and CDR2 YFSETQ. Trimming at V came to 2 bases and at J to 5 bases, leaving 14 bases not matched to a gene. The variable domain in full, completed from reference TRBV5-1 and TRBJ2-2, reads KAGVTQTPRYLIKTRGQQVTLSCSPISGHRSVSWYQQTPGQGLQFLFEYFSETQRNKGNFPGRFSGRQFSNSRSEMNVSTLELGDSALYLCASSLRQPGVAGTGELFFGEGSRLTVL.

This clone was detected only a few times. This sequence joins TRBV6-2 or TRBV6-3 and TRBJ1-6, with unresolved D. This CDR3 has 15 residues. CDR1 and CDR2 (germline): MNHEY, SVGEGT. The V end lost 2 bases, the J end lost 9 bases, and 14 bases lay between the germline ends. This CDR3 is CASSYARPFGSPLHF. CDR3 coding DNA: TGTGCCAGCAGTTACGCCAGGCCCTTCGGTTCACCCCTCCACTTT.

The chain employs TRBV19 and TRBJ2-1; 8 bases line up with TRBD1. Germline V gives CDR1 LNHDA, CDR2 SQIVND (reference sequence). The CDR3 length is 19 residues. The ends lost 6 bases at V and 2 bases at J; junction bases unmatched: 18. The CDR3 here is CASSPRDRSPVGPYNEQFF. The CDR3 region has the DNA TGTGCCAGTAGCCCTCGGGACAGGAGCCCGGTTGGCCCCTACAATGAGCAGTTCTTC.